This T cell receptor (beta chain) was obtained from a study of blood T cells in healthy people across ages. Whole-study results and caveats: Changes seen in expanded clonotypes were possibly confounded by donor CMV status left unknown.

The CDR3 totals 21 residues. Germline V gene lookup returns CDR1 LGHNA and CDR2 YNFKEQ. With V trimmed by 4 bases and J by 2 bases, 20 bases remained unmatched. This clonotype was detected ten times or more. Its antigen is unknown. It was with a sample-barcoded 5' primer and a J-beta primer mix that a second PCR of roughly 6 to 12 cycles was run. Each cDNA molecule was tagged by a template-switch adaptor with 12 random nucleotides. Sequencing yielded, for each sample, at least 3 million paired-end reads carrying CDR3. MiXCR was run by TCRdb on the 5' RACE reads, yielding one entry per CDR3 protein. The sample records approximately 800,000 distinct CDR3 sequences, roughly 50% being singletons.

V gene TRBV4-2 combines with J gene TRBJ2-2; 9 bases agree with TRBD2. The source of this sequence is a young man in good health. Sequenced material: blood. CDR3 protein: CASSPAQRLRAGGPNTGELFF. Here the CDR3 DNA reads TGTGCCAGCAGCCCCGCCCAAAGGCTTCGAGCGGGGGGACCAAACACCGGGGAGCTGTTTTTT.